The 19 T cell receptor beta chains in this list originate from one sample, sequenced in a study of T cell changes during pregnancy in multiple sclerosis. The assay was immunoSEQ multiplex PCR, and TCRdb's table has in-frame clones only and misses some. The sample has about 57,000 clones, 90% seen once; the top ten hold around 2.2%. The input for sequencing was peripheral blood, taken in the first trimester of pregnancy. The receptor source for this set is a female donor in good health, enrolled as a control in a pregnancy study.

V usage is TRBV28 and J usage is TRBJ2-7; weak D call: TRBD1 (5 bases). V lost 7 bases, J lost 2 bases, and 15 bases lay in between. This CDR3 has 14 residues. The germline gives CDR1 MDHEN, CDR2 SYDVKM. CDR3 DNA: TGTGCCAGCACCCCTCAGGGAAACGCCTACGAGCAGTACTTC. This codes for CASTPQGNAYEQYF.

The genes are TRBV6-1 and TRBJ2-7; TRBD1 agrees at 9 bases. The CDR3 has 18 residues. Per germline, CDR1 MNHNS and CDR2 SASEGT. Germline trimming cut 4 bases from V and 2 bases from J; bases unmatched to any gene: 15. Here the CDR3 DNA reads TGTGCCAGCAGTGGCCACAGGGGGCGGATAGCAGGGCCCTACGAGCAGTACTTC. As protein: CASSGHRGRIAGPYEQYF.

The table lists this clone with a count of one. V usage is TRBV5-1 and J usage is TRBJ2-3, with D tentatively TRBD2 (5 bases). The CDR3 totals 14 residues. V lost 2 bases, J lost 2 bases, and 9 bases lay in between. Germline values: CDR1 SGHRS, CDR2 YFSETQ. The CDR3 sequence is CASSFGRDTDTQYF. The CDR3 region has the DNA TGCGCCAGCAGCTTCGGCCGGGACACAGATACGCAGTATTTT.

A single count supports this clone. The chain links TRBV2 to TRBJ1-2; maybe TRBD1 (6 bases). The CDR3 covers 12 residues. Germline V CDR1 and CDR2: SNHLY, FYNNEI. Trimming removed 8 bases from V and 8 bases from J, with 15 bases in between. CDR3 amino acids: CASAGGPWGYTF. CDR3 nucleotide sequence: TGTGCCAGCGCCGGGGGGCCTTGGGGCTACACCTTC.

The chain joins TRBV14 to TRBJ2-1, with 8 bases lining up with TRBD1. With V trimmed by 6 bases and J by 8 bases, 15 bases remained unmatched. This CDR3 has 16 residues. CDR1 is SGHDN and CDR2 is FVKESK in the germline V gene. In DNA, the CDR3 is TGTGCCAGCAGAAAGCGCACAGGGGGGAGTAATGATGAGCAGTTCTTC. It yields the protein CASRKRTGGSNDEQFF. The full variable domain, completed using reference TRBV14 and TRBJ2-1, is EAGVTQFPSHSVIEKGQTVTLRCDPISGHDNLYWYRRVMGKEIKFLLHFVKESKQDESGMPNNRFLAERTGGTYSTLKVQPAELEDSGVYFCASRKRTGGSNDEQFFGPGTRLTVL.

The sample holds one count of this clone. The rearrangement uses TRBV11-2 and TRBJ2-1, with no clear D. The germline V gene has CDR1 SGHAT and CDR2 FQNNGV. The V end lost 0 bases, the J end lost 8 bases, and 11 bases lay between the germline ends. CDR3 length: 14 residues. The CDR3 DNA is TGTGCCAGCAGCTTAGATAGCTCTAGATATGAGCAGTTCTTC. Translation: CASSLDSSRYEQFF. The full variable domain, rest sourced from reference TRBV11-2 and TRBJ2-1, is EAGVAQSPRYKIIEKRQSVAFWCNPISGHATLYWYQQILGQGPKLLIQFQNNGVVDDSQLPKDRFSAERLKGVDSTLKIQPAKLEDSAVYLCASSLDSSRYEQFFGPGTRLTVL.

This clone was counted between two and nine times. This chain uses TRBV2 with TRBJ2-7, with unresolved D. The V and J ends lost 8 bases and 2 bases respectively, with 10 bases between them. This CDR3 is built from 12 residues. Germline CDR1 SNHLY, CDR2 FYNNEI. Here the CDR3 reads CASGQAPYEQYF. The CDR3 DNA reads TGTGCCAGCGGGCAGGCACCCTACGAGCAGTACTTC.

V gene TRBV6-4 combines with J gene TRBJ2-7; 8 nucleotides match TRBD2. The V gene end was trimmed by 3 bases and the J gene end by 6 bases; junction bases not matched to a gene: 4. Looked up from germline, CDR1 is MRHNA and CDR2 is SNTAGT. This CDR3 comprises 13 residues. CDR3 sequence (DNA): TGTGCCAGCAGTGAGACTAGCGTTTCCGAGCAGTACTTC. As protein: CASSETSVSEQYF.

The rearrangement uses TRBV7-9 and TRBJ2-7, with D perhaps TRBD1 (5 bases). V was pared by 7 bases and J by 3 bases, with 16 bases between. CDR3 size: 14 residues. In germline, CDR1 is SEHNR, CDR2 FQNEAQ (reference sequence). CDR3 amino acids: CASNNAGLIYEQYF. CDR3 sequence (DNA): TGTGCCAGCAATAACGCAGGGTTAATCTACGAGCAGTACTTC. Full variable domain (remainder filled in from reference TRBV7-9 and TRBJ2-7): DTGVSQNPRHKITKRGQNVTFRCDPISEHNRLYWYRQTLGQGPEFLTYFQNEAQLEKSRLLSDRFSAERPKGSFSTLEIQRTEQGDSAMYLCASNNAGLIYEQYFGPGTRLTVT.

The chain is built from TRBV27 and TRBJ2-7; 14 bases fit TRBD2. Germline CDR1 and CDR2: MNHEY and SMNVEV (reference sequence). CDR3 length equals 16 residues. V shed 7 bases and J 5 bases; nucleotides not matched to a gene: 10. The CDR3 loop is CASTRYGTSGSNEQYF. In nucleotides, the CDR3 is TGTGCCAGCACGCGATACGGGACTAGCGGGAGTAACGAGCAGTACTTC.

This clone has only a few counts. The chain employs TRBV7-6 and TRBJ2-5; TRBD2 might be the D (5 bases). This CDR3 comprises 14 residues. Germline V lookup: CDR1 SGHVS, CDR2 FNYEAQ. V was trimmed by 3 bases and J by 1 base, leaving 9 bases between them. The CDR3 loop reads CASSLIGVQETQYF. The DNA for the CDR3 is TGTGCCAGCAGCTTGATCGGGGTCCAAGAGACCCAGTACTTC.

The chain links TRBV30 to TRBJ1-5; TRBD1 aligns across 7 bases. The V gene's germline CDR1 is GTSNPN and CDR2 SVGIG (reference sequence). CDR3 size: 13 residues. V shed 5 bases, J shed 2 bases, and the junction held 3 bases outside the gene matches. The CDR3 DNA sequence: TGTGCCTGGGCAGGGGGTGGCAATCAGCCCCAGCATTTT. It translates to CAWAGGGNQPQHF. Supplemented by reference TRBV30 and TRBJ1-5, the full variable domain reads SQTIHQWPATLVQPVGSPLSLECTVEGTSNPNLYWYRQAAGRGLQLLFYSVGIGQISSEVPQNLSASRPQDRQFILSSKKLLLSDSGFYLCAWAGGGNQPQHFGDGTRLSIL.

This chain links TRBV5-1 with TRBJ2-5, with a possible D match to TRBD1 (6 bases). The CDR3 contains 15 residues. Germline CDR1 SGHRS, CDR2 YFSETQ. V lost 0 bases to trimming and J lost 4 bases, with 13 bases between them. The CDR3, as DNA: TGCGCCAGCAGCTTGGCCACAGGGCCGGTAGAGACCCAGTACTTC. It encodes CASSLATGPVETQYF.

This chain uses TRBV5-6 with TRBJ2-3; a weak D match, TRBD2 (6 bases). The ends were cut back, 4 bases at V and 1 base at J, with 13 bases in the middle. This CDR3 has 15 residues. Germline assignment: CDR1 SGHDT and CDR2 YYEEEE. DNA for the CDR3: TGTGCCAGCAGCCTTATATCTAGCGGCACAGATACGCAGTATTTT. It yields the protein CASSLISSGTDTQYF. The whole variable domain, remainder taken from reference TRBV5-6 and TRBJ2-3, is DAGVTQSPTHLIKTRGQQVTLRCSPKSGHDTVSWYQQALGQGPQFIFQYYEEEERQRGNFPDRFSGHQFPNYSSELNVNALLLGDSALYLCASSLISSGTDTQYFGPGTRLTVL.

This chain joins TRBV5-5 and TRBJ1-2; 8 bases fit TRBD1. CDR1 SGHKS and CDR2 YYEKEE come from the germline V gene (reference sequence). V was clipped by 4 bases and J by 2 bases; unmatched bases: 7. The CDR3 runs to 15 residues. The CDR3 region has the DNA TGTGCCAGCAGCCCACGGCCAGGGGGCAACTATGGCTACACCTTC. Translation gives CASSPRPGGNYGYTF.

V gene TRBV29-1 combines with J gene TRBJ2-3, with D maybe TRBD2 (7 bases). The V gene lost 6 bases and the J gene lost 4 bases, with 17 bases spanning the gap. Per germline, CDR1 SQVTM and CDR2 ANQGSEA. This CDR3 spans 14 amino acids. The CDR3 spells CSVRGGIVSDTQYF. The CDR3 DNA follows: TGCAGCGTGAGGGGGGGGATAGTATCAGATACGCAGTATTTT.

The chain combines TRBV5-3 with TRBJ1-1; 7 bases are a match to TRBD1. TRBV5-3 is given ORF status, its function remaining uncertain. The V segment lost 4 bases and the J segment 0 bases; nucleotides outside the gene matches: 12. The CDR3 spans 17 residues. CDR3 region: CARSRQGDHNMNTEAFF. CDR3 in DNA: TGTGCCAGAAGCCGACAGGGTGACCACAACATGAACACTGAAGCTTTCTTT.

The sample holds a few counts of this clone. This rearrangement joins TRBV30 to TRBJ1-1; the D gene is possibly TRBD1 (5 bases). From germline, CDR1 is GTSNPN and CDR2 SVGIG (reference sequence). V dropped 7 bases and J dropped 0 bases, with 12 bases sitting between them. This CDR3 has 13 residues. The CDR3 region is CASRQFMNTEAFF. For the CDR3, the DNA is TGTGCCTCACGACAGTTTATGAACACTGAAGCTTTCTTT.

The rearrangement links TRBV16 to TRBJ1-1, with D possibly matching TRBD1 (5 bases). Trimming removed 6 bases from V and 6 bases from J, with 14 bases in between. Germline V gene sequence: CDR1 KGHSY, CDR2 FQNENV. The length of the CDR3 is 13 residues. The CDR3 loop reads CASSGIVGAEAFF. The CDR3 coding sequence is TGTGCCAGCAGTGGAATTGTAGGGGCTGAAGCTTTCTTT.